Listed here are 4 T cell receptor beta chains from one sample, sequenced in a study of blood T cell repertoires in COVID-19. The repertoire was sequenced with immunoSEQ multiplex PCR; TCRdb's copy has only in-frame clones and lacks some. The sample shows about 210,000 clones, more than 65% of them seen only once. The sequencing input was peripheral blood. The receptors were sampled from a man aged 50-59 years with active or convalescent COVID-19.

CDR3 sequence reads: CASRAFLAKNIQYF. The CDR3 DNA reads as TGTGCCAGCAGGGCCTTCCTAGCCAAAAACATTCAGTACTTC. This chain links TRBV2 with TRBJ2-4; D is ambiguous. Germline CDR1 SNHLY, CDR2 FYNNEI. The germline V and J ends were trimmed by 6 bases and 0 bases, with 9 bases remaining between them. The CDR3 runs to 14 residues.

This chain uses TRBV28 with TRBJ2-4, with TRBD2 as a possible D gene (7 bases). The ends were cut back, 6 bases at V and 3 bases at J, with 18 bases in the middle. This CDR3 comprises 16 residues. Germline values: CDR1 MDHEN, CDR2 SYDVKM. CDR3 in amino acids: CASSPRRGGGKNIQYF. In DNA, the CDR3 is TGTGCCAGCAGCCCCAGGCGGGGAGGGGGCAAAAACATTCAGTACTTC.

The chain recombines TRBV27 with TRBJ2-3; D is ambiguous. Trimming pared 3 bases from V and 6 bases from J, leaving 16 bases between. CDR3 length equals 15 residues. Looked up from germline, CDR1 is MNHEY and CDR2 is SMNVEV (reference sequence). The CDR3 coding sequence is TGTGCCAGCAGTTTTTTTCCGGGTCCCCCGGATACGCAGTATTTT. This gives the protein CASSFFPGPPDTQYF.

The chain combines TRBV7-9 with TRBJ1-1, with D possibly being TRBD1 (6 bases). Germline lookup yields CDR1 SEHNR and CDR2 FQNEAQ (reference sequence). V dropped 4 bases and J dropped 0 bases, with 12 bases sitting between them. This CDR3 has 15 residues. This CDR3 is CASSYLRGMNTEAFF. The CDR3 nucleotides read TGTGCCAGCAGCTATCTCAGGGGTATGAACACTGAAGCTTTCTTT.